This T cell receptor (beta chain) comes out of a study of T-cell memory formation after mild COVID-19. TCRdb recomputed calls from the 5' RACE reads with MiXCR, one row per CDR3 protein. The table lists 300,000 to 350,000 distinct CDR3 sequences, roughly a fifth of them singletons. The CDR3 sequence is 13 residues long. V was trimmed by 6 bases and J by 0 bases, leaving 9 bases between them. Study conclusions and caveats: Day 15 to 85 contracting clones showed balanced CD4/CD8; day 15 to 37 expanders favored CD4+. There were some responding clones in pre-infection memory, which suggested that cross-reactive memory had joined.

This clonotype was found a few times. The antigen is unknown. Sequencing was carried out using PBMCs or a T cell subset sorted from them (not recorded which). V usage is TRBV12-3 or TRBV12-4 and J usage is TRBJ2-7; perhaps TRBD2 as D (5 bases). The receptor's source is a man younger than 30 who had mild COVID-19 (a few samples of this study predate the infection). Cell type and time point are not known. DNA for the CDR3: TGTGCCAGCAGCAGGAGGTCCTCCTACGAGCAGTACTTC. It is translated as CASSRRSSYEQYF.